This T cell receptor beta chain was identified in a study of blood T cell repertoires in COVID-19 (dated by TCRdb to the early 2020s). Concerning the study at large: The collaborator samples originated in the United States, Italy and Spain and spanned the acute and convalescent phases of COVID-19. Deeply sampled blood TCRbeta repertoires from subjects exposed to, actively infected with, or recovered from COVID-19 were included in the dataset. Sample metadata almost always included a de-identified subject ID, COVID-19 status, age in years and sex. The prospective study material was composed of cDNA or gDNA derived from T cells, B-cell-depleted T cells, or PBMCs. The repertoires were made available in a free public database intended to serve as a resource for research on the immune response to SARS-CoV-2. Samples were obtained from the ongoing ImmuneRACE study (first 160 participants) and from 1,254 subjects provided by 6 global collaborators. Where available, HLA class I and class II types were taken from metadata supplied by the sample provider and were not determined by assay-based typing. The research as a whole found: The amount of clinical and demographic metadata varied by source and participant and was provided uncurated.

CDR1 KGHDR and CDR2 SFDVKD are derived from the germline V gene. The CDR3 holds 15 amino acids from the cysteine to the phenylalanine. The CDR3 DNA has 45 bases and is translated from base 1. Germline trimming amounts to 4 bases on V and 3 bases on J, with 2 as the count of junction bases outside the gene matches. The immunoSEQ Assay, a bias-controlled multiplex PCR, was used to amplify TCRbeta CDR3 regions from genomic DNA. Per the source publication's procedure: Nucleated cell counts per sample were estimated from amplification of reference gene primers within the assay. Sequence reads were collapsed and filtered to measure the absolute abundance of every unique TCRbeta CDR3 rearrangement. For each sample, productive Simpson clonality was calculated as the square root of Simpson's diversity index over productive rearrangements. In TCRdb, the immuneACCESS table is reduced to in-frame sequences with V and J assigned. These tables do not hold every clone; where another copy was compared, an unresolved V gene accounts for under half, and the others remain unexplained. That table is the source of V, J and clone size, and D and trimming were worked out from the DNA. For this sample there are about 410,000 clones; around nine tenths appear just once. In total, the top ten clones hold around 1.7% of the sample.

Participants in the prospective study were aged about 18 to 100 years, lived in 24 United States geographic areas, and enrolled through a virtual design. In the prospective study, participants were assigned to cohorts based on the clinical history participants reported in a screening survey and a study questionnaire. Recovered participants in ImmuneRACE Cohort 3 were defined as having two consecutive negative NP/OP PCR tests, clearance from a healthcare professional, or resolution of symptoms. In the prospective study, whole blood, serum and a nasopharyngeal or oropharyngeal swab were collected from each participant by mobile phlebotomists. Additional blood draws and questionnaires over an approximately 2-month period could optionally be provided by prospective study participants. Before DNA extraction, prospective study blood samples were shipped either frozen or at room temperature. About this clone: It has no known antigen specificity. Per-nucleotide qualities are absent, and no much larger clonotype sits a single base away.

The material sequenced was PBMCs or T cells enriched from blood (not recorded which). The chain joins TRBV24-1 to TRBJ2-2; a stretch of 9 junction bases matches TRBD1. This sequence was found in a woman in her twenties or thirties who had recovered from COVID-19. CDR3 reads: CATSETGGDTGELFF. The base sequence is TGTGCCACCAGTGAGACAGGGGGGGACACCGGGGAGCTGTTTTTT.